This T cell receptor (beta chain) derives from a study of T cell responses to AZD1222 COVID-19 vaccine. General study findings and limits: Epitopes outside B.1.351 and B.1.1.7 mutated regions reportedly drew nearly half of spike TCRs. At baseline, seropositivity was found in only a handful of AZD1222 recipients. Spike-specific TCR breadth and depth both grew after two AZD1222 doses. Across the whole spike, CD4 TCRs peaked at regions 160-218 and 743-854.

About this clone itself: Antigen: not known.

Here immunoSEQ multiplex PCR was the method, and the copy in TCRdb shows in-frame clones only, minus some. There are 150,000 or so clones in the sample; approximately 90% occur only once, and over 13% lies in the top ten. This CDR3 has 12 amino acids. Per the germline V gene, CDR1 is ENHRY and CDR2 is SYGVKD. V was pared by 3 bases and J by 1 base, with 3 bases between. Sequences were derived from peripheral blood, sampled on day 0 of AZD1222 vaccination. The TCR comes from an adult in good health. The chain recombines TRBV10-3 with TRBJ2-5, with D hard to call. CDR3 DNA: TGTGCCATCAGTGACGGCCAAGAGACCCAGTACTTC. Protein sequence: CAISDGQETQYF.